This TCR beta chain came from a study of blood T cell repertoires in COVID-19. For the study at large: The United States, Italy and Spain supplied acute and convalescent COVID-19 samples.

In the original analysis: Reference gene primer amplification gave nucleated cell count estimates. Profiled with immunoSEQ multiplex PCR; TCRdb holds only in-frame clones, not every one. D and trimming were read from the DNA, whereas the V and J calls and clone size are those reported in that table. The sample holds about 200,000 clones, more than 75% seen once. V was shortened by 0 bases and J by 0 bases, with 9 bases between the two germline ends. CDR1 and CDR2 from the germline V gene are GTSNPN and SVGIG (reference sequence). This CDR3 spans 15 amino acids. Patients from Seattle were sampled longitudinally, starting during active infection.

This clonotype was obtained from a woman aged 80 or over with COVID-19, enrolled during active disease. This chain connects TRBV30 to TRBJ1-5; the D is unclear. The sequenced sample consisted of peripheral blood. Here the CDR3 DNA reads TGTGCCTGGAGTGTTCACAGCTATAGCAATCAGCCCCAGCATTTT. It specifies CAWSVHSYSNQPQHF.